The present entry profiles one TCR beta chain with its context. Germline V CDR1 and CDR2: SGHRS, YFSETQ. The CDR3 covers 15 residues. Trimming removed 3 bases from V and 1 base from J; junction bases left unmatched: 5. The authors' processing: Estimated nucleated cell counts came from reference gene primer amplification. The table came from immunoSEQ multiplex PCR; TCRdb's copy has only in-frame clones and leaves some out. Clone size and V and J calls were adopted from that table, with D and trimming inferred from the DNA. The sample contains about 81,000 clones, approximately 80% of which appear only once. The data are from a study of blood T cell repertoires in COVID-19. Overall study: In each case, the material was cDNA or gDNA derived from T cells, B-cell-depleted T cells, or PBMCs.

This TCR derives from a human donor in a cohort sampled during active COVID-19. Source material: peripheral blood. V and J are TRBV5-1 and TRBJ2-5; 8 nucleotides line up with TRBD2. CDR3 coding DNA: TGCGCCAGCAGCTCGATTAGCGGGGTCCAAGAGACCCAGTACTTC. It translates to CASSSISGVQETQYF.